This T cell receptor beta chain was retrieved from a study of PD-1 blockade in classical Hodgkin lymphoma. Study-wide points: Only CD4+ TCR diversity, not CD8+, had risen significantly by C4D1. Reports described newly diagnosed patients as having lower baseline TCR diversity than healthy donors.

Autologous stem cell transplantation was followed by relapse in every patient, and brentuximab vedotin exposure varied. Profiling relied on immunoSEQ multiplex PCR, and the TCRdb table lists in-frame clones only, not all of them. The sample gives about 97,000 clones, 80% to 90% of which show up once; about 6.1% is in the top ten. For this clone: Its antigen is as yet unknown.

This receptor was obtained from a human donor with classical Hodgkin lymphoma. This material consisted of peripheral blood mononuclear cells (PBMCs), taken before the second cycle of nivolumab.

CDR3 loop: CASSFQGANNEQFF. The DNA for the CDR3 is TGTGCCAGCAGTTTCCAGGGGGCGAACAATGAGCAGTTCTTC. The rearrangement links TRBV28 to TRBJ2-1, with 8 bases identical to TRBD1. Per germline, CDR1 MDHEN and CDR2 SYDVKM. CDR3 size: 14 residues. With 3 bases clipped from V and 5 bases from J, the junction kept 3 bases outside the gene matches. The full variable domain, its missing parts supplied by reference TRBV28 and TRBJ2-1, is DVKVTQSSRYLVKRTGEKVFLECVQDMDHENMFWYRQDPGLGLRLIYFSYDVKMKEKGDIPEGYSVSREKKERFSLILESASTNQTSMYLCASSFQGANNEQFFGPGTRLTVL.